The clone carrying this T cell receptor beta chain came up many times. Its antigen is still unknown. The sample comes from a study of breast tumors, draining lymph nodes, adjacent tissues. The CDR3 runs 11 residues. Trimming stripped 8 bases from V and 3 bases from J, with 5 bases between. In TCRdb, the multiplex PCR reads were re-called with MiXCR into one record per CDR3 protein. Of approximately 200,000 distinct CDR3 sequences in the sample, over 25% are singletons; the top ten hold 4.3%. The lymph nodes were axillary draining lymph nodes from breast cancer patients. Study-wide points: The lymph node origin of tumor T cells was framed as consistent with a hypothesis, not demonstrated. Luminal-like breast cancer showed significantly higher tumor–nontumor repertoire similarity than basal-like. Findings are consistent with lymph node origin and intratumoral expansion of most tumor T cells. Tumor repertoires ranked between lymph nodes and nontumor tissue in diversity, with V and J gene preferences.

The specimen sequenced was axillary lymph node tissue. The origin of this receptor is a female donor with breast cancer. Some clones in this sample may be carry-over from other donors' samples. J is TRBJ1-3 and V is TRBV12-3 or TRBV12-4, with D unresolved. The CDR3 sequence is CASSNGNTIYF. CDR3 in DNA: TGTGCCAGCTCGAATGGAAACACCATATATTTT.